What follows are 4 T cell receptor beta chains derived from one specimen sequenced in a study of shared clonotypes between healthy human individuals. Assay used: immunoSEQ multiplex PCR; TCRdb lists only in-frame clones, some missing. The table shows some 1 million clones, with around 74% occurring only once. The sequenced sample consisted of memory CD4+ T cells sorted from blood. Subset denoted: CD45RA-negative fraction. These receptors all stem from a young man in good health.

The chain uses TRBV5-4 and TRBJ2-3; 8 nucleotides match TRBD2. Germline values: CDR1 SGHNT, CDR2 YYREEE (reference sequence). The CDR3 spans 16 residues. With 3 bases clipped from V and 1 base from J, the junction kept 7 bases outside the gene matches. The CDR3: CASSSPPRGGTDTQYF. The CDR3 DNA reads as TGTGCCAGCAGCTCCCCTCCGCGGGGGGGCACAGATACGCAGTATTTT.

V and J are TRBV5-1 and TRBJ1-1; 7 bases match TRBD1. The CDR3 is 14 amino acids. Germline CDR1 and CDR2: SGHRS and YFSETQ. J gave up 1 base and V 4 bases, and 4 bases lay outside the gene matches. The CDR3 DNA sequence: TGCGCCAGCAGCCAGGGACAGCCGAACACTGAAGCTTTCTTT. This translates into CASSQGQPNTEAFF.

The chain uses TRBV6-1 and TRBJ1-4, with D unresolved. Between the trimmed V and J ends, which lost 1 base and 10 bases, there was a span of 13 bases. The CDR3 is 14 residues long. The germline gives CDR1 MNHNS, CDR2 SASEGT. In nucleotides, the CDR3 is TGTGCCAGCAGTGAAGGAGGACCCGCGGGAAAACTGTTTTTT. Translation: CASSEGGPAGKLFF.

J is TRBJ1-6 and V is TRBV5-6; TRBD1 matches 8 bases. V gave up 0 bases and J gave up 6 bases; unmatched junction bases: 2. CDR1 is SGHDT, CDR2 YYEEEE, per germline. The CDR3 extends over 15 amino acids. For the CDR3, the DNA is TGTGCCAGCAGCTTGGGGGACAGGAGTAATTCACCCCTCCACTTT. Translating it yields CASSLGDRSNSPLHF. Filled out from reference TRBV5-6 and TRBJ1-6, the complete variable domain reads DAGVTQSPTHLIKTRGQQVTLRCSPKSGHDTVSWYQQALGQGPQFIFQYYEEEERQRGNFPDRFSGHQFPNYSSELNVNALLLGDSALYLCASSLGDRSNSPLHFGNGTRLTVT.